This T cell receptor (beta chain) was documented in a study of PD-L1 blockade in urothelial cancer. Study in general: Males with bladder-origin urothelial cancer made up about 90% of the 29 patients. It was at 3 weeks (second dose) and 6 weeks after treatment start that blood was analyzed. Study-wide points: Below-median blood TCR clonality before treatment forecast better survival.

The CDR3 is made up of 15 amino acids. V shed 6 bases, J shed 1 base, and the junction held 7 bases outside the gene matches. CDR1 and CDR2 (germline): LNHDA, SQIVND (reference sequence). The count of this clone is one. Antigen specificity is unknown. The sample's time point: peripheral blood 6 weeks after treatment start. The repertoire was sequenced with immunoSEQ multiplex PCR; TCRdb's copy has only in-frame clones and lacks some. The sample records roughly 120,000 clones, approximately 90% being singletons. This chain joins TRBV19 and TRBJ2-5; 8 positions agree with TRBD1. The receptor was derived from a man aged 60 to 75 with urothelial cancer. The material sequenced was PBMCs, taken around atezolizumab (anti-PD-L1) treatment. The CDR3 region has the DNA TGTGCCAGTAGCTTTGGACAGGGACCCCAAGAGACCCAGTACTTC. It yields the protein CASSFGQGPQETQYF.